The 3 T cell receptor beta chains presented below share a single source sample, sequenced in a study of shared T cell receptors in the human thymus. The protocol was immunoSEQ multiplex PCR, while the TCRdb copy is restricted to in-frame clones and leaves out a portion. The table has roughly 700,000 clones, roughly 90% seen once. In addition, the sample was reused for a study of human thymus T cells.

The sample consisted of thymocytes. The receptor source for this set is a boy less than two years old with a congenital heart defect.

Points on this clone: The sample has other DNA sequences that encode this CDR3 too. The chain employs TRBV11-2 and TRBJ2-7, with 7 nucleotides matching TRBD1. Germline CDR1 reads SGHAT; CDR2 reads FQNNGV. J lost 3 bases, V lost 2 bases, and 7 bases had no gene match. The CDR3 covers 15 residues. The CDR3 nucleotides are TGTGCCAGCAGCTTATATTCGACAGGGTACTACGAGCAGTACTTC. As protein: CASSLYSTGYYEQYF.

The chain recombines TRBV10-1 with TRBJ2-5, with 8 bases identical to TRBD2. With V trimmed by 2 bases and J by 1 base, 3 bases remained unmatched. The CDR3 covers 15 residues. The germline V gene has CDR1 WNHNN and CDR2 SYGVQD (reference sequence). The CDR3 bases are TGCGCCAGCAGTGAGGGGCTAGCGGGCCAAGAGACCCAGTACTTC. Its protein product is CASSEGLAGQETQYF.

The rearrangement links TRBV2 to TRBJ2-7; 9 positions match TRBD1. The V and J ends lost 6 bases and 4 bases, in that order; junction bases with no gene match: 10. Germline V gene sequence: CDR1 SNHLY, CDR2 FYNNEI. This CDR3 is 15 amino acids long. The CDR3 sequence is CASSLRQGEAYEQYF. The CDR3 region has the DNA TGTGCCAGCAGCCTGCGACAGGGGGAAGCTTACGAGCAGTACTTC.